These T cell receptor beta chains were read from a single sample in a study of blood T cells in healthy people across ages. TCRdb re-derived calls from the 5' RACE reads in MiXCR, one entry per CDR3 protein. The data hold some 900,000 distinct CDR3 sequences, with 40% to 60% observed a single time. Material: blood. The receptors were sampled from a man aged 30 to 45 in good health. The CDR3 runs from the conserved cysteine through the conserved F or W. The D gene is left open where the match is weak. Clone size is given for some rows only: seen once, a few or many times, or a class if the clone is expanded.

NA	TRBV7-9	TRBJ2-3	TRBD1	CASSTAGTGYTDTQYF	TGTGCCAGCAGCACCGCCGGGACAGGATACACAGATACGCAGTATTTT
NA	TRBV11-2	TRBJ2-7	TRBD1	CASSLPGTGGSEQYF	TGTGCCAGCAGCTTACCCGGGACAGGAGGTTCCGAGCAGTACTTC
NA	TRBV6-1	TRBJ1-4	NA	CASSDQVVRGRGKLFF	TGTGCCAGCAGTGACCAGGTCGTAAGAGGGAGAGGAAAACTGTTTTTT
few	TRBV6-6	TRBJ1-2	NA	CASSLILGQGTNYGYTF	TGTGCCAGCAGTCTGATACTCGGCCAGGGGACTAACTATGGCTACACCTTC
NA	TRBV20-1	TRBJ2-3	NA	CSARKYQYDSDTQYF	TGCAGTGCTAGGAAATATCAGTACGATTCAGATACGCAGTATTTT
few	TRBV4-3	TRBJ2-3	NA	CASSQARGRDTQYF	TGCGCCAGCAGCCAAGCCCGGGGCAGAGATACGCAGTATTTT
few	TRBV19	TRBJ1-2	NA	CASSMRPTDGYTF	TGTGCCAGTAGTATGAGGCCCACGGACGGCTACACCTTC
few	TRBV7-7	TRBJ2-5	NA	CASSLGDGDQETQYF	TGTGCTAGCAGCTTAGGGGACGGAGACCAAGAGACCCAGTACTTC
once	TRBV9	TRBJ2-3	NA	CASIDDSTDTQYF	TGTGCCAGCATCGATGACAGCACAGATACGCAGTATTTT
NA	TRBV7-2	TRBJ2-5	NA	CASNLAFGETQYF	TGTGCCAGCAACTTAGCGTTCGGGGAGACCCAGTACTTC
few	TRBV5-1	TRBJ2-1	NA	CASSLNTPGNNEQFF	TGCGCCAGCAGCCTGAACACTCCCGGGAACAATGAGCAGTTCTTC
NA	TRBV28	TRBJ1-2	NA	CASQVSNYGYTF	TGTGCCAGCCAAGTGAGTAACTATGGCTACACCTTC
NA	TRBV20-1	TRBJ1-2	NA	CSARVGSDGYTF	TGCAGTGCTAGAGTTGGGAGTGATGGCTACACCTTC
few	TRBV7-3	TRBJ2-1	NA	CASSRGLGGSNEQFF	TGTGCCAGCAGCCGAGGACTAGGGGGATCCAATGAGCAGTTCTTC
few	TRBV4-2	TRBJ1-4	TRBD1	CASRLDRANEKLFF	TGTGCCAGCAGACTCGACAGGGCGAATGAAAAACTGTTTTTT